This TCR beta chain appears in the sequencing data of a study of blood T cells in healthy people across ages. Findings and limits, study-wide: It was the long-lived donors that had more naive CD4+ cells and higher diversity than aged donors. Using unsorted PBMCs precluded a conclusive naive versus antigen-experienced comparison. Possibly confounding the expanded clonotype changes was the fact that donor CMV status was unknown.

This CDR3 comprises 14 residues. Trimming stripped 4 bases from V and 4 bases from J, with 13 bases between. The germline V gene has CDR1 SGHRS and CDR2 YFSETQ. Isolated per sample were at least 7 million PBMCs. This clonotype was observed once. Its specificity is unknown. A J-beta primer mix and a sample-barcoded 5' primer were used in a second PCR of about 7 to 12 cycles. TCRdb independently ran MiXCR on the 5' RACE reads; one entry per CDR3 protein. This sample has more than 1 million distinct CDR3 sequences; around 43% occur once, and the top ten carry approximately 17%. The V and J genes are TRBV5-1 and TRBJ2-3; D unresolved. Sequenced material: blood. This clonotype originated in a woman aged 55-70 years in good health. CDR3 loop: CASSITVGADTQYF. The CDR3 coding sequence is TGCGCCAGCAGCATCACAGTTGGGGCAGATACGCAGTATTTT.